One sample yielded the 15 T cell receptor beta chains listed below, sequenced in a study of OX40 agonist ivuxolimab in advanced cancers. Using immunoSEQ multiplex PCR, the repertoire was profiled, and TCRdb retains in-frame clones only, with some absent. The data hold tens of thousands of clones, with about 81% observed a single time. Sequenced material: CD4+ or CD8+ T cells sorted from blood, taken in a trial of the OX40 agonist ivuxolimab. These receptor sequences come from an adult with an advanced solid tumor such as melanoma, head and neck, liver or kidney cancer.

The genes are TRBV6-5 and TRBJ2-1; possibly TRBD2 for D (6 bases). The V and J ends lost 5 bases and 2 bases respectively, with 10 bases between them. The germline V gene has CDR1 MNHEY and CDR2 SVGAGI. The CDR3 extends over 14 amino acids. CDR3 region: CASSRERTYNEQFF. Written as DNA, the CDR3 is TGTGCCAGCAGTCGGGAGAGGACCTACAATGAGCAGTTCTTC.

The V and J genes are TRBV5-5 and TRBJ1-5; possibly TRBD1 for D (5 bases). This CDR3 is built from 16 residues. V lost 4 bases, J lost 5 bases, and 19 bases lay in between. The germline V gene encodes CDR1 SGHKS and CDR2 YYEKEE (reference sequence). CDR3 DNA: TGTGCCAGCAGCCTGGGAGCCGGGGCGAGTTATCAGCCCCAGCATTTT. Its translation: CASSLGAGASYQPQHF.

The chain uses TRBV30 and TRBJ1-2; D may be TRBD1 (6 bases). Trimming stripped 5 bases from V and 4 bases from J, with 17 bases between. The CDR3 is 14 residues long. The germline CDR1 and CDR2 sequences are GTSNPN and SVGIG (reference sequence). CDR3 protein: CAWGLGSRGYGYTF. In DNA, the CDR3 is TGTGCCTGGGGCTTGGGGTCCAGGGGCTATGGCTACACCTTC.

The rearrangement uses TRBV5-1 and TRBJ2-3, with 7 positions matching TRBD1. Per the germline V gene, CDR1 is SGHRS and CDR2 is YFSETQ. The CDR3 length is 16 residues. Trimming removed 4 bases from V and 9 bases from J; junction bases left unmatched: 17. CDR3 sequence reads: CASSKTGNPVGTTQYF. The CDR3 DNA sequence: TGCGCCAGCAGCAAGACAGGGAACCCGGTCGGAACCACGCAGTATTTT.

This chain links TRBV6-5 with TRBJ2-2; maybe TRBD2 (6 bases). The CDR3 covers 15 residues. Trimming shortened V by 6 bases and J by 4 bases, and 15 bases separated the two germline ends. The germline gives CDR1 MNHEY, CDR2 SVGAGI. In DNA, the CDR3 is TGTGCCAGCAGAATGGGGACTGTAAGCACCGGGGAGCTGTTTTTT. Its translation: CASRMGTVSTGELFF.

The chain employs TRBV19 and TRBJ2-3; 7 bases are a match to TRBD2. With 4 bases clipped from V and 1 base from J, the junction kept 2 bases outside the gene matches. CDR1 and CDR2 (germline): LNHDA, SQIVND (reference sequence). The CDR3 loop spans 14 amino acids. CDR3 nucleotides: TGTGCCAGTAGTAGCGGGAGAGGCACAGATACGCAGTATTTT. Protein product: CASSSGRGTDTQYF.

The V and J genes are TRBV7-2 and TRBJ2-7; D may be TRBD2 (6 bases). The CDR3 sequence is 15 residues long. V was clipped by 5 bases and J by 2 bases, with 16 bases between them. Germline CDR1 is SGHTA and CDR2 is FQGNSA. The CDR3 loop is CASSIWAGSAYEQYF. CDR3 sequence (DNA): TGTGCCAGCAGCATCTGGGCGGGGTCCGCCTACGAGCAGTACTTC.

The chain couples TRBV9 to TRBJ1-4, with 8 bases matching TRBD1. V dropped 3 bases and J dropped 7; count of bases not matched to a gene: 8. The CDR3 is 15 amino acids. Germline V gene sequence: CDR1 SGDLS, CDR2 YYNGEE. For the CDR3, the DNA is TGTGCCAGCAGCGCACCCACCGGGACAGGTGAAAAACTGTTTTTT. It encodes CASSAPTGTGEKLFF.

The sample holds a few counts of this clone. V is TRBV19 and J is TRBJ2-5; a possible D gene is TRBD2 (5 bases). The germline V gene has CDR1 LNHDA and CDR2 SQIVND (reference sequence). The CDR3 spans 14 residues. V lost 6 bases and J lost 4, with 15 bases in between. This CDR3 reads CASRGWESGETQYF. CDR3 nucleotide sequence: TGTGCCAGTAGAGGTTGGGAGTCAGGAGAGACCCAGTACTTC.

V usage is TRBV10-3 and J usage is TRBJ1-2; D not certain. Trimming stripped 4 bases from V and 6 bases from J, with 15 bases between. CDR1 is ENHRY and CDR2 is SYGVKD in the germline V gene. The CDR3 extends over 14 amino acids. CDR3 residues: CAISVGRGSDGYTF. DNA of the CDR3: TGTGCCATCAGTGTTGGACGGGGTTCGGATGGCTACACCTTC.

V and J are TRBV7-2 and TRBJ1-6, with 7 bases identical to TRBD1. J lost 9 bases, V lost 5 bases, and 10 bases had no gene match. The CDR3 runs to 15 residues. Germline CDR1 SGHTA, CDR2 FQGNSA. CDR3 coding DNA: TGTGCCAGCAGCCGTGGCCGGGACAGCAGTTCACCCCTCCACTTT. As protein: CASSRGRDSSSPLHF.

This chain joins TRBV5-1 and TRBJ2-1; D possibly corresponds to TRBD2 (6 bases). Per germline, CDR1 SGHRS and CDR2 YFSETQ. The germline V and J ends were trimmed by 4 bases and 4 bases, with 27 bases remaining between them. CDR3 length: 19 amino acids. CDR3 coding DNA: TGCGCCAGCAGCCCCCTCACGGGAGCTTTGGGCGTGCCATACAATGAGCAGTTCTTC. Protein sequence: CASSPLTGALGVPYNEQFF.

This chain joins TRBV30 and TRBJ2-5, with D perhaps given as TRBD1 or TRBD2 (5 bases each). V was shortened by 2 bases and J by 2 bases, with 18 bases between the two germline ends. CDR3 length: 16 amino acids. Germline loops: CDR1 GTSNPN, CDR2 SVGIG (reference sequence). Here the CDR3 reads CAWSSGHAQGQETQYF. In nucleotides, the CDR3 is TGTGCCTGGAGTAGCGGTCACGCCCAGGGACAAGAGACCCAGTACTTC.

The chain couples TRBV5-1 to TRBJ2-7; D is unclear. Germline assignment: CDR1 SGHRS and CDR2 YFSETQ. The V gene lost 3 bases and the J gene lost 3 bases, with 16 bases spanning the gap. The CDR3 has 15 residues. The DNA of the CDR3 is TGCGCCAGCAGCTACCTCGGAGACGGAGACTACGAGCAGTACTTC. It encodes CASSYLGDGDYEQYF.

V gene TRBV28 combines with J gene TRBJ1-3; D remains ambiguous. Germline loops: CDR1 MDHEN, CDR2 SYDVKM. Trimming removed 3 bases from V and 0 bases from J, with 9 bases in between. The CDR3 runs to 15 residues. The CDR3 protein is CASSLIYSSGNTIYF. The DNA for the CDR3 is TGTGCCAGCAGTTTGATCTATTCCTCTGGAAACACCATATATTTT.